The T cell receptor (beta chain) under discussion was sequenced for a study of identical twins. The V segment lost 1 base and the J segment 0 bases; nucleotides outside the gene matches: 1. This CDR3 region has 15 residues. Germline V gene lookup returns CDR1 DFQATT and CDR2 SNEGSKA (reference sequence). This clonotype was detected only a few times. Its antigen remains unknown. The study, taken as a whole, reports: The models systematically underestimated how much out-of-frame TCR alpha was shared in monozygotic twins.

TCRdb independently ran MiXCR on the 5' RACE reads; one entry per CDR3 protein. The table has 550,000 to 700,000 distinct CDR3 sequences, about 20% seen once. These data are also associated with another study on T cells expressing NK-cell markers. That investigation notes: For four donors, these clonotypes were likewise the leading ones in the CD3+CD56-NKG2C+ fraction.

The chain combines TRBV20-1 with TRBJ2-1; TRBD2 aligns across 9 bases. Sequencing used PBMCs. The source is a woman younger than 35 in good health. CDR3 DNA: TGCAGTGCTAGAGGCGGGAGGGCCTCCTACAATGAGCAGTTCTTC. It specifies CSARGGRASYNEQFF.